This T cell receptor (beta chain) was observed in a study of shared clonotypes between healthy human individuals. Study information: Each donor's CD8 memory used one plate, CD8 naive two, each CD4 subset three. Study-level findings and limits: A generally larger estimated richness was seen in naive subsets than in memory subsets. With a handful of donors compared, roughly 5% of naive CD4 clonotypes were shared.

In the original processing: ImmunoSEQ sequences covered only the junction and lacked quality scores; filtering therefore differed. Repertoires were generated with immunoSEQ multiplex PCR, while TCRdb's copy carries only in-frame clones and drops some. Clone size and the V and J calls come from that table; the DNA yielded D and trimming. The profile shows about 2.2 million clones, 85% to 95% of them singletons. To note about this clone: What it binds is not known.

The CDR3 sequence is 11 residues long. Germline V gene sequence: CDR1 MDHEN, CDR2 SYDVKM. With 5 bases removed from V and 9 bases from J, the gap between germline ends came to 8 bases. CD45RO-negative CD8 cells positively selected for CCR7 made up the naive population, which excluded terminally differentiated effector memory CD45RA+ cells. This chain uses TRBV28 with TRBJ2-1, with TRBD2 as a possible D gene (6 bases). This TCR was sampled from a man younger than 30 in good health. Some clones in this sample may be carry-over from other donors' samples. The specimen sequenced was naive CD8+ T cells from PBMCs. CDR3 residues: CASSQRAEQFF. CDR3 nucleotide sequence: TGTGCCAGCAGTCAGCGGGCTGAGCAGTTCTTC.